This is a list of T cell receptor beta chains from one sample in a study of T cells after yellow fever vaccination. TCRdb re-analysed the 5' RACE reads in MiXCR, keeping a single row per CDR3 protein. Altogether 200,000 to 300,000 distinct CDR3 sequences are present, about an eighth being singletons, with the ten largest covering 0.45% to 0.65%. Specimen: CD4+ T cells sorted from PBMCs, collected 45 days after the yellow fever booster vaccination. These receptor sequences come from a man aged 25 to 40 who received the YFV17D yellow fever vaccine. The CDR3 runs from the conserved cysteine through the conserved F or W. The D gene is left open where the match is weak. Some rows mark clone size as missing; the rest say once, few, many or name a class of expanded clone.

V	D	J	length	size	CDR3	DNA
TRBV11-2	TRBD2	TRBJ2-7	17	many	CASSLNPATSGLGKQYF	TGTGCCAGCAGCTTAAATCCTGCGACTAGCGGTCTGGGCAAGCAGTACTTC
TRBV7-2	NA	TRBJ2-1	14	few	CASSFSGLDNEQFF	TGTGCCAGCAGCTTTTCGGGACTTGACAATGAGCAGTTCTTC
TRBV12-3/TRBV12-4	TRBD2	TRBJ2-7	15	NA	CASSSLLAGAGEQYF	TGTGCCAGCAGTTCTCTGCTAGCGGGAGCCGGCGAGCAGTACTTC
TRBV7-8	TRBD2	TRBJ2-5	15	few	CASSLGGGTYETQYF	TGTGCCAGCAGCTTAGGGGGAGGGACGTATGAGACCCAGTACTTC
TRBV5-1	TRBD2	TRBJ2-2	16	NA	CASSWSPSGTSGELFF	TGCGCCAGCAGCTGGAGCCCTAGCGGGACATCCGGGGAGCTGTTTTTT
TRBV5-1	NA	TRBJ1-4	15	NA	CASSLVGDSNEKLFF	TGCGCCAGCAGCTTGGTGGGGGATTCTAATGAAAAACTGTTTTTT
TRBV12-3/TRBV12-4	NA	TRBJ2-1	14	many	CASRPDSGGNEQFF	TGTGCCAGCAGACCGGACAGCGGAGGGAATGAGCAGTTCTTC
TRBV20-1	NA	TRBJ1-1	13	NA	CSAMTGAGTEAFF	TGCAGTGCAATGACAGGAGCCGGGACTGAAGCTTTCTTT
TRBV3-1	TRBD1	TRBJ2-2	14	NA	CASSRNRGSGELFF	TGTGCCAGCAGTAGGAACAGGGGCTCCGGGGAGCTGTTTTTT
TRBV6-1	NA	TRBJ1-2	14	NA	CASRRGNLNYGYTF	TGTGCCAGCAGGCGGGGTAACCTTAACTATGGCTACACCTTC
TRBV5-1	NA	TRBJ1-5	14	NA	CASSPGSRNQPQHF	TGCGCCAGCAGCCCCGGATCACGCAATCAGCCCCAGCATTTT
TRBV20-1	NA	TRBJ2-7	16	NA	CSARRRAGSTNYEQYF	TGCAGTGCTAGAAGGCGAGCCGGGTCCACTAACTACGAGCAGTACTTC
TRBV29-1	TRBD2	TRBJ2-3	16	many	CSVERLAGYRTDTQYF	TGCAGCGTTGAAAGACTAGCGGGATATAGGACAGATACGCAGTATTTT
TRBV3-1	NA	TRBJ1-2	13	few	CASSRVGPDGYTF	TGTGCCAGCAGCCGAGTGGGACCGGATGGCTACACCTTC
TRBV5-1	NA	TRBJ2-1	16	few	CASSLIRVSSYNEQFF	TGCGCCAGCAGCCTGATCAGGGTTAGCTCCTACAATGAGCAGTTCTTC
TRBV20-1	TRBD2	TRBJ2-2	15	NA	CSARGASGSSGELFF	TGCAGTGCTAGAGGCGCTAGCGGGAGTTCCGGGGAGCTGTTTTTT
TRBV5-1	NA	TRBJ2-5	14	few	CASSLQQGGETQYF	TGCGCCAGCAGCTTGCAACAGGGTGGAGAGACCCAGTACTTC
TRBV20-1	TRBD1	TRBJ2-7	13	few	CSAWDRGIYEQYF	TGCAGTGCCTGGGACAGGGGGATATACGAGCAGTACTTC
TRBV7-2	TRBD1	TRBJ2-1	16	NA	CASSTTSGTGVSEQFF	TGTGCCAGCAGCACCACCTCCGGGACAGGGGTTTCTGAGCAGTTCTTC
TRBV5-1	NA	TRBJ2-1	13	NA	CASSLGSEYEQFF	TGCGCCAGCAGCTTGGGTTCGGAGTATGAGCAGTTCTTC
TRBV7-3	TRBD1	TRBJ2-2	16	few	CASSSDRATNTGELFF	TGTGCCAGCAGCTCAGACAGGGCTACGAACACCGGGGAGCTGTTTTTT
TRBV27	NA	TRBJ1-4	15	NA	CASSWSLATNEKLFF	TGTGCCAGCAGTTGGTCACTGGCAACTAATGAAAAACTGTTTTTT
TRBV30	NA	TRBJ2-1	14	NA	CAWSVLPLLNEQFF	TGTGCCTGGAGTGTACTCCCTTTGTTAAATGAGCAGTTCTTC
TRBV20-1	NA	TRBJ2-5	12	few	CSARDPGETQYF	TGCAGTGCTAGAGATCCCGGGGAGACCCAGTACTTC
TRBV12-3/TRBV12-4	TRBD1	TRBJ2-7	14	few	CASRLGTGNYEQYF	TGTGCCAGCAGGTTAGGGACAGGGAACTACGAGCAGTACTTC
TRBV20-1	NA	TRBJ2-2	12	NA	CSARKDTGELFF	TGCAGTGCTAGGAAGGACACCGGGGAGCTGTTTTTT
TRBV18	NA	TRBJ2-1	14	NA	CASSPQNGYNEQFF	TGTGCCAGCTCACCACAAAACGGCTACAATGAGCAGTTCTTC
TRBV20-1	NA	TRBJ1-1	14	NA	CSARELSPNTEAFF	TGCAGTGCTAGAGAACTAAGCCCTAACACTGAAGCTTTCTTT
TRBV29-1	TRBD1	TRBJ1-4	13	NA	CSATGTGGGKLFF	TGCAGCGCCACCGGGACAGGGGGCGGAAAACTGTTTTTT
TRBV12-3/TRBV12-4	TRBD2	TRBJ2-7	16	NA	CASTQGSSGNYYEQYF	TGTGCCAGCACCCAGGGATCTAGCGGGAATTACTACGAGCAGTACTTC
TRBV7-2	NA	TRBJ2-3	14	NA	CASSPRGSSDTQYF	TGTGCCAGCAGCCCTAGGGGGAGCTCAGATACGCAGTATTTT
TRBV7-2	TRBD1	TRBJ1-2	13	many	CASSQGVRYGYTF	TGTGCCAGCAGCCAGGGGGTTCGCTATGGCTACACCTTC
TRBV20-1	NA	TRBJ2-5	15	NA	CSARVPSRGQETQYF	TGCAGTGCTAGGGTCCCCTCGCGGGGCCAAGAGACCCAGTACTTC
TRBV12-3/TRBV12-4	NA	TRBJ2-7	12	many	CASSATSYEQYF	TGTGCCAGCAGTGCCACCTCCTACGAGCAGTACTTC
TRBV20-1	TRBD2	TRBJ2-1	16	NA	CCARDLNGRAYNEQFF	TGCTGTGCTAGAGATCTCAACGGGAGGGCCTACAATGAGCAGTTCTTC
TRBV27	TRBD1	TRBJ1-2	13	NA	CASWTGGIYGYTF	TGTGCCAGCTGGACAGGGGGGATCTACGGCTACACCTTC
TRBV27	TRBD2	TRBJ2-1	15	NA	CASSRPGLPYNEQFF	TGTGCCAGCAGCCGCCCGGGACTACCATACAATGAGCAGTTCTTC
TRBV21-1	NA	TRBJ2-3	13	few	CASSTTQGDTQYF	TGTGCCAGCAGCACAACACAGGGCGATACGCAGTATTTT
TRBV7-8	TRBD2	TRBJ2-7	16	NA	CASSLGLAGGYYEQYF	TGTGCCAGCAGCTTAGGACTAGCGGGAGGATACTACGAGCAGTACTTC
TRBV20-1	NA	TRBJ2-1	15	few	CSASQSSRSYNEQFF	TGCAGTGCTAGTCAGTCTAGCCGCTCCTACAATGAGCAGTTCTTC
TRBV5-1	NA	TRBJ2-6	16	NA	CASGAGGSPGANVLTF	TGCGCCAGCGGGGCCGGCGGATCCCCTGGGGCCAACGTCCTGACTTTC
TRBV12-3/TRBV12-4	NA	TRBJ2-3	14	many	CASSLQRGTDTQYF	TGTGCCAGCAGTTTACAAAGGGGCACAGATACGCAGTATTTT
TRBV25-1	NA	TRBJ2-3	13	NA	CASRLGLRDTQYF	TGTGCCAGCAGACTAGGGTTGAGAGATACGCAGTATTTT
TRBV7-2	NA	TRBJ2-5	13	many	CASSLRGQGTQYF	TGTGCCAGCAGCTTAAGAGGACAAGGGACCCAGTACTTC
TRBV20-1	NA	TRBJ2-3	14	NA	CSAKLASSTDTQYF	TGCAGTGCTAAATTAGCGTCCAGCACAGATACGCAGTATTTT
TRBV20-1	TRBD1	TRBJ2-7	15	NA	CSAREGTEISYEQYF	TGCAGTGCTAGAGAAGGGACAGAAATTTCCTACGAGCAGTACTTC
TRBV18	TRBD2	TRBJ2-7	13	NA	CASSPPGGGEQYF	TGTGCCAGCTCACCACCTGGGGGGGGCGAGCAGTACTTC
TRBV19	NA	TRBJ1-1	14	NA	CASSISGVNTEAFF	TGTGCCAGTAGTATCTCAGGGGTGAACACTGAAGCTTTCTTT
TRBV9	NA	TRBJ2-2	15	NA	CASSVERHNTGELFF	TGTGCCAGCAGCGTAGAAAGACACAACACCGGGGAGCTGTTTTTT
TRBV7-2	NA	TRBJ2-1	14	NA	CASSLSGADNEQFF	TGTGCCAGCAGCTTATCCGGAGCTGACAATGAGCAGTTCTTC
TRBV5-6	NA	TRBJ2-7	14	few	CASRAPGSVGEQYF	TGTGCCAGCCGGGCCCCAGGGTCGGTAGGCGAGCAGTACTTC
TRBV7-2	NA	TRBJ1-6	15	NA	CASSGGGLLNPPLHF	TGTGCCAGCAGCGGCGGCGGCCTTTTAAACCCACCCCTCCACTTT
TRBV28	NA	TRBJ2-7	15	NA	CASLLGGSPSYEQYF	TGTGCCAGCCTTCTAGGAGGGAGTCCCTCCTACGAGCAGTACTTC
TRBV29-1	TRBD1	TRBJ1-2	11	few	CSVGAGGGYTF	TGCAGCGTTGGGGCAGGGGGTGGCTACACCTTC
TRBV20-1	NA	TRBJ1-2	14	few	CSARDSSYDYGYTF	TGCAGTGCTAGAGATTCCAGTTACGACTATGGCTACACCTTC